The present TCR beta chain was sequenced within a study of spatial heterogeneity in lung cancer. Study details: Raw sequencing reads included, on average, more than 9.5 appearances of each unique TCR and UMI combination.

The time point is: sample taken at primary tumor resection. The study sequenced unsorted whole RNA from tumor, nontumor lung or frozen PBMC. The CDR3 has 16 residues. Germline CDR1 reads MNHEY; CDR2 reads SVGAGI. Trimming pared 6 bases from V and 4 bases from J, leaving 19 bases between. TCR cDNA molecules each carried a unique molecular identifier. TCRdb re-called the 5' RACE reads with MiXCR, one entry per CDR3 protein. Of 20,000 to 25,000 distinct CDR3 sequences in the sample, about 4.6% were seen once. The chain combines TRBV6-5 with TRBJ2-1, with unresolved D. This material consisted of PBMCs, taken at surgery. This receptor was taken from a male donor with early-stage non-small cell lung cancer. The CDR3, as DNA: TGTGCCAGCAGCCCACTACGTACCACTTCTTACAATGAGCAGTTCTTC. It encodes CASSPLRTTSYNEQFF.